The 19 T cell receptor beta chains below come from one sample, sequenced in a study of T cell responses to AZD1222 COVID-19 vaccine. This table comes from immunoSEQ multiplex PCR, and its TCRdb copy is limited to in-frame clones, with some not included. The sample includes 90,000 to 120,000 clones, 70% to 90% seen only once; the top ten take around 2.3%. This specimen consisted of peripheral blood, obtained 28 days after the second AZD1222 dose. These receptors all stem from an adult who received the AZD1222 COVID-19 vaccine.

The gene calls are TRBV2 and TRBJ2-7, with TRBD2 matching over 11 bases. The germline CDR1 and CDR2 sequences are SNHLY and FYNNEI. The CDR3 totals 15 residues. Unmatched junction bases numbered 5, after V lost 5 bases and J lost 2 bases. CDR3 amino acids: CASSLTSGTAYEQYF. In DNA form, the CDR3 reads TGTGCCAGCAGTTTGACTAGCGGGACAGCCTACGAGCAGTACTTC.

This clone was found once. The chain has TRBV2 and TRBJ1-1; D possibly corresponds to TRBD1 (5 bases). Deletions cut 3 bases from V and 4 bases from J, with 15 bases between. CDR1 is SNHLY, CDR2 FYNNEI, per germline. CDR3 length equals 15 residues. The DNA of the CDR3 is TGTGCCAGCAGTGATCGGTCAGGGAGGTTCACTGAAGCTTTCTTT. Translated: CASSDRSGRFTEAFF.

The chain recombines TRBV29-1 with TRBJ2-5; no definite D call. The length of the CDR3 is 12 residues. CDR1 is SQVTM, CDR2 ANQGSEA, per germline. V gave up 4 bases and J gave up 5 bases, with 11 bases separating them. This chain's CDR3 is CSVGVNRETQYF. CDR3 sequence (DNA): TGCAGCGTTGGAGTAAACCGGGAGACCCAGTACTTC.

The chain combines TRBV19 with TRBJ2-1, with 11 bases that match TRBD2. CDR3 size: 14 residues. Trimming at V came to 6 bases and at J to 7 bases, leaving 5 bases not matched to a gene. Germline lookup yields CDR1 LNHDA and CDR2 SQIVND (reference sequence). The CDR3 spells CASRMVAGGNEQFF. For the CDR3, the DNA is TGTGCCAGTAGAATGGTAGCGGGAGGGAATGAGCAGTTCTTC. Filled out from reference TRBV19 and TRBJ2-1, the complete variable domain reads DGGITQSPKYLFRKEGQNVTLSCEQNLNHDAMYWYRQDPGQGLRLIYYSQIVNDFQKGDIAEGYSVSREKKESFPLTVTSAQKNPTAFYLCASRMVAGGNEQFFGPGTRLTVL.

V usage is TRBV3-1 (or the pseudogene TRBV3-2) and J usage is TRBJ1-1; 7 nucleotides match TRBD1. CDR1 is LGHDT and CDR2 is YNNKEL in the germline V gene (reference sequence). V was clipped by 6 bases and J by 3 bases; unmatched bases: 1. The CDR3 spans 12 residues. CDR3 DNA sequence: TGTGCCAGCAGTCAGGGGGACACTGAAGCTTTCTTT. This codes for CASSQGDTEAFF.

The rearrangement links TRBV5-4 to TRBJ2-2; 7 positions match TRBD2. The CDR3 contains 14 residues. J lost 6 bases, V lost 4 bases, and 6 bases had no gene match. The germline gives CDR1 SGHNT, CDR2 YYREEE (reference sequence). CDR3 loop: CASSSGRASGELFF. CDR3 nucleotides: TGTGCCAGCAGCAGTGGGAGGGCCTCCGGGGAGCTGTTTTTT.

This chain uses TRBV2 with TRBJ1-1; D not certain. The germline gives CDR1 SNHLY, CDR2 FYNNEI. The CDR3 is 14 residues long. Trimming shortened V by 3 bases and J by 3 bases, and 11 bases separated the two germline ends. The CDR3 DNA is TGTGCCAGCAGTGAGTCGGGTTGGGACACTGAAGCTTTCTTT. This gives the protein CASSESGWDTEAFF.

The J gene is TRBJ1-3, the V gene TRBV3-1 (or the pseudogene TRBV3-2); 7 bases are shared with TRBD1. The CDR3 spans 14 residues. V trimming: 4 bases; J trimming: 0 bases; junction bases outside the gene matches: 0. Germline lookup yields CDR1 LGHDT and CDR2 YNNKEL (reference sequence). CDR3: CASSRDSSGNTIYF. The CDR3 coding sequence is TGTGCCAGCAGCCGGGACAGCTCTGGAAACACCATATATTTT.

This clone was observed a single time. CDR3 nucleotide sequence: TGTGCCACCAGTGACTATGGACAGGGGGACCAAGAGACCCAGTACTTC. Its translation is CATSDYGQGDQETQYF. V is TRBV24-1 and J is TRBJ2-5, with 10 nucleotides matching TRBD1. This CDR3 spans 16 amino acids. With V trimmed by 4 bases and J by 0 bases, 4 bases remained unmatched. Germline CDR1 reads KGHDR; CDR2 reads SFDVKD.

CDR3 DNA: TGTGCCAGCAGCTTAGGGGGATTCCTAGGGGTCGAGCAGTACTTC. The encoded protein is CASSLGGFLGVEQYF. This rearrangement joins TRBV13 to TRBJ2-7; TRBD1 might be the D (5 bases). The CDR3 is made up of 15 amino acids. Germline V gene sequence: CDR1 PRHDT, CDR2 FYEKMQ (reference sequence). Deletions cut 0 bases from V and 6 bases from J, with 15 bases between. Drawing the rest from reference TRBV13 and TRBJ2-7, the complete variable domain is AAGVIQSPRHLIKEKRETATLKCYPIPRHDTVYWYQQGPGQDPQFLISFYEKMQSDKGSIPDRFSAQQFSDYHSELNMSSLELGDSALYFCASSLGGFLGVEQYFGPGTRLTVT.

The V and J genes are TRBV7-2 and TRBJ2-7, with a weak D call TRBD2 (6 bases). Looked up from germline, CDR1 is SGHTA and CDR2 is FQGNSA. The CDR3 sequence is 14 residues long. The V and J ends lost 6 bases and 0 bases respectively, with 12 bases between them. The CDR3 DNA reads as TGTGCCAGCAGTTTCGGGACTGGCTCCTACGAGCAGTACTTC. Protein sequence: CASSFGTGSYEQYF.

This CDR3 is CASSVLGISENGELFF. The CDR3 nucleotides are TGTGCCAGCAGCGTGCTCGGGATCTCGGAGAACGGGGAGCTGTTTTTT. The rearrangement uses TRBV7-2 and TRBJ2-2, with D possibly matching TRBD2 (5 bases). In germline, CDR1 is SGHTA, CDR2 FQGNSA. Trimming stripped 5 bases from V and 7 bases from J, with 20 bases between. The CDR3 covers 16 residues. The full variable domain, its missing parts supplied by reference TRBV7-2 and TRBJ2-2, is GAGVSQSPSNKVTEKGKDVELRCDPISGHTALYWYRQSLGQGLEFLIYFQGNSAPDKSGLPSDRFSAERTGGSVSTLTIQRTQQEDSAVYLCASSVLGISENGELFFGEGSRLTVL.

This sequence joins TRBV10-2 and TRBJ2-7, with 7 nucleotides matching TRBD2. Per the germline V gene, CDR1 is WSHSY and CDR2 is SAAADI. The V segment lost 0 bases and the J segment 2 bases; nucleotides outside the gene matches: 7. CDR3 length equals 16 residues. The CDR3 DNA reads TGCGCCAGCAGTGAGTCCCAGCTAGCGGAGACCTACGAGCAGTACTTC. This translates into CASSESQLAETYEQYF.

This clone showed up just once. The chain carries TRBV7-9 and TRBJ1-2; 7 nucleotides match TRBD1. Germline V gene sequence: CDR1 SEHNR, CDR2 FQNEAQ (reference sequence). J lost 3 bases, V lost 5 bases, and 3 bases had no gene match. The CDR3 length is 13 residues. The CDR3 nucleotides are TGTGCCAGCAGCCGCGACAGGGACTATGGCTACACCTTC. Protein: CASSRDRDYGYTF. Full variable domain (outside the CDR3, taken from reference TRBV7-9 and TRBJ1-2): DTGVSQNPRHKITKRGQNVTFRCDPISEHNRLYWYRQTLGQGPEFLTYFQNEAQLEKSRLLSDRFSAERPKGSFSTLEIQRTEQGDSAMYLCASSRDRDYGYTFGSGTRLTVV.

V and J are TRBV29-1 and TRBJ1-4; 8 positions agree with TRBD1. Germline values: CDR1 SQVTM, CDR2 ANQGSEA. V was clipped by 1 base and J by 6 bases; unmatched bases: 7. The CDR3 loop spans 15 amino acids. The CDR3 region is CSVEAGTGVDEKLFF. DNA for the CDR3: TGCAGCGTTGAAGCCGGGACAGGAGTGGATGAAAAACTGTTTTTT. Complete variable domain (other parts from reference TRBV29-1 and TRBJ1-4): SAVISQKPSRDICQRGTSLTIQCQVDSQVTMMFWYRQQPGQSLTLIATANQGSEATYESGFVIDKFPISRPNLTFSTLTVSNMSPEDSSIYLCSVEAGTGVDEKLFFGSGTQLSVL.

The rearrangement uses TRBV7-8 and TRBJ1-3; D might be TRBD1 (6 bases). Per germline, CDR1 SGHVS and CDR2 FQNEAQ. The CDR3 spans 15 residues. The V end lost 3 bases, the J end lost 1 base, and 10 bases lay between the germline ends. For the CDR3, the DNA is TGTGCCAGCAGCTTCGGGGGGGCGTCTGGAAACACCATATATTTT. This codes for CASSFGGASGNTIYF. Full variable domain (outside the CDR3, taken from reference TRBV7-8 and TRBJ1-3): GAGVSQSPRYKVAKRGQDVALRCDPISGHVSLFWYQQALGQGPEFLTYFQNEAQLDKSGLPSDRFFAERPEGSVSTLKIQRTQQEDSAVYLCASSFGGASGNTIYFGEGSWLTVV.

CDR3 sequence (DNA): TGTGCCAGCAGCTCTAGAAGCAATGAGCAGTTCTTC. This translates into CASSSRSNEQFF. The rearrangement uses TRBV9 and TRBJ2-1; no clear D. The CDR3 has 12 residues. Per the germline V gene, CDR1 is SGDLS and CDR2 is YYNGEE. V was shortened by 4 bases and J by 6 bases, with 8 bases between the two germline ends. The entire variable domain, with the rest obtained from reference TRBV9 and TRBJ2-1, is as follows: DSGVTQTPKHLITATGQRVTLRCSPRSGDLSVYWYQQSLDQGLQFLIQYYNGEERAKGNILERFSAQQFPDLHSELNLSSLELGDSALYFCASSSRSNEQFFGPGTRLTVL.

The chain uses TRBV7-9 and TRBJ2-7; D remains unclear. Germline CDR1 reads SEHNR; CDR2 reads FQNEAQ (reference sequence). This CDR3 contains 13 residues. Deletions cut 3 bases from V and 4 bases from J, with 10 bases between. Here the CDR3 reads CASSFGRLYEQYF. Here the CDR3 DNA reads TGTGCCAGCAGCTTTGGCAGGCTTTACGAGCAGTACTTC.

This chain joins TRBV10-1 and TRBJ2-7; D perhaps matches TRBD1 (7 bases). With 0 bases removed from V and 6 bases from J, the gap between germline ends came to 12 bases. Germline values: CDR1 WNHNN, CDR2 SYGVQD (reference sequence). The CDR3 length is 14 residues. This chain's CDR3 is CASSESPGGSEQYF. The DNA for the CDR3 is TGCGCCAGCAGTGAGTCCCCAGGGGGGAGCGAGCAGTACTTC.